The clone carrying this T cell receptor (beta chain) appeared once. Participants spanned ages about 18 to 89 years and resided in 20 to 30 US areas. This record belongs to a study of blood T cell repertoires in COVID-19. Source study methods: From reference gene primer amplification, estimates of nucleated cell counts were derived. Profiling relied on immunoSEQ multiplex PCR, and the TCRdb table lists in-frame clones only, not all of them. V and J calls and clone size follow that table, whereas D and trimming were derived from the DNA. The sample includes about 380,000 clones, around 90% of them seen just once. Germline CDR1 MNHEY, CDR2 SVGAGI. This CDR3 is built from 14 residues. V lost 6 bases to trimming and J lost 7 bases, with 19 bases between them.

Material for sequencing was PBMCs or T cells enriched from blood (not recorded which). This chain links TRBV6-5 with TRBJ2-7; a possible D gene is TRBD1 (5 bases). This clonotype was sampled from a woman aged 18-29 years who had recovered from COVID-19. The CDR3 sequence: CASRKGVGVWEQYF. CDR3 nucleotide sequence: TGTGCCAGCAGGAAAGGGGTTGGGGTATGGGAGCAGTACTTC.